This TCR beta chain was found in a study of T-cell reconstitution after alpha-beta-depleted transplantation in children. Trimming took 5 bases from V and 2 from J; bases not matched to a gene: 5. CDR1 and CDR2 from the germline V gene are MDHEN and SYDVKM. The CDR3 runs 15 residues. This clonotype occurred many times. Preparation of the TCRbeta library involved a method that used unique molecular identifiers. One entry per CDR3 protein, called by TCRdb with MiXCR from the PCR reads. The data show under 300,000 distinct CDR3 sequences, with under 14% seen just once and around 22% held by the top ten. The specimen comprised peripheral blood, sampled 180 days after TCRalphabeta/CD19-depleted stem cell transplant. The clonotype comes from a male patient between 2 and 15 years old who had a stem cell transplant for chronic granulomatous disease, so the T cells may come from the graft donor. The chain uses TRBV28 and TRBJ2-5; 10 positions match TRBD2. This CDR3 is CASSEGLALQETQYF. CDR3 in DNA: TGTGCCAGCAGTGAGGGACTAGCGTTACAAGAGACCCAGTACTTC.